The subject of this entry is one T cell receptor (beta chain). Which antigen it targets is not known. Base qualities are not provided; no much larger clone lies one nucleotide away. This specimen belongs to a study of blood T cell repertoires in COVID-19 (dated by TCRdb to the early 2020s). Regarding the complete study: Samples covering the acute and convalescent phases of COVID-19 were provided by collaborators in the United States, Italy and Spain. The prospective study material was composed of cDNA or gDNA derived from T cells, B-cell-depleted T cells, or PBMCs. Deeply sampled blood TCRbeta repertoires from subjects exposed to, actively infected with, or recovered from COVID-19 were included in the dataset. The repertoires were released in a freely available public database meant as a resource for research on the immune response to SARS-CoV-2. Samples came from the ongoing ImmuneRACE study (first 160 participants) plus 1,254 subjects from 6 global collaborators. Nearly every sample came with metadata listing a de-identified subject ID, COVID-19 status, age in years and sex. Where HLA class I and class II types were available, the types were taken from metadata supplied by the sample provider, not from assay-based typing.

The immunoSEQ Assay, a bias-controlled multiplex PCR, was used to amplify TCRbeta CDR3 regions from genomic DNA. On the authors' methods: The number of nucleated cells in each sample was estimated by amplification of reference gene primers within the assay. Sequence reads were collapsed and filtered to measure the absolute abundance of every unique TCRbeta CDR3 rearrangement. For each sample, productive Simpson clonality was calculated by taking the square root of Simpson's diversity index across productive rearrangements. This immuneACCESS table, as held by TCRdb, lists in-frame sequences with V and J called but not all clones. Of the missing ones, under half trace to an unresolved V gene in checked studies; the others have no known cause. The D gene and trimming were derived from the DNA, and the V and J assignments and clone size from that table. For this sample there are roughly 250,000 clones; 80% to 95% appear just once. Together, the top ten hold approximately 0.8% of the sample.

Reading the germline V gene gives CDR1 SGHAT and CDR2 FQNNGV. V drops 0 bases and J drops 7 bases, leaving 13 bases in between. Its CDR3 holds 14 amino acids, cysteine through phenylalanine. Only the CDR3 region is kept as DNA, spanning 42 bases read in frame from base 1. Study-wide conclusions, independent of this receptor: How much clinical and demographic metadata was included differed by source and by participant, and the metadata was provided uncurated.

One collaborating source in Seattle enrolled patients during active infection and followed them longitudinally through the course of disease. The collaborating institutions used their own protocols to collect whole blood in K2EDTA tubes. Collaborator samples were shipped for TCRbeta analysis as frozen whole blood, isolated PBMCs, or DNA extracted from either sample type. The sequence came from a man aged 25-45 years with COVID-19, enrolled during active disease. Recombination joined TRBV11-2 with TRBJ2-7, and TRBD1 may be the D gene, going by 6 matching bases. The specimen was peripheral blood. This receptor has the CDR3 CASSLEFGTREQYF. DNA sequence: TGTGCCAGCAGCTTAGAATTTGGGACAAGAGAGCAGTACTTC.